Only a few counts were recorded for the clone carrying this TCR beta chain. Its target is not known. The data were taken from a study of response to subunit inactivated influenza vaccine. The CDR3 totals 15 residues. CDR1 and CDR2 from the germline V gene are LNHDA and SQIVND (reference sequence). With V trimmed by 7 bases and J by 7 bases, 12 bases remained unmatched. Study-wide results and caveats: Authors suggested each seasonal influenza vaccination recruits few new T cells.

TCRdb re-derived calls from the RT-PCR reads in MiXCR, one entry per CDR3 protein. Among hundreds of thousands of distinct CDR3 sequences listed, around 8% were seen once. This receptor was taken from a man aged 45 to 75 who received an inactivated influenza vaccine. This specimen was PBMCs from blood, taken less than 30 months after vaccination. The V call is TRBV19, the J call TRBJ2-2, with 7 bases that match TRBD1. DNA for the CDR3: TGTGCCAGTAAATCATCCACAGGGGTACACGGGGAGCTGTTTTTT. Translating it yields CASKSSTGVHGELFF. Filled out from reference TRBV19 and TRBJ2-2, the complete variable domain reads DGGITQSPKYLFRKEGQNVTLSCEQNLNHDAMYWYRQDPGQGLRLIYYSQIVNDFQKGDIAEGYSVSREKKESFPLTVTSAQKNPTAFYLCASKSSTGVHGELFFGEGSRLTVL.